This T cell receptor beta chain was recovered during a study of cytomegalovirus exposure and HLA in healthy donors. The PCR had 60 Vbeta and 13 Jbeta primers. Clones were read by immunoSEQ multiplex PCR, and TCRdb kept only the in-frame ones, dropping some. The table has about 130,000 clones, about 78% seen once. Source material: PBMCs. The TCR sequence derives from a human donor in good health.

CDR3 loop: CASEDLAYTGELFF. CDR3 nucleotide sequence: TGTGCCAGCGAAGACCTAGCGTACACCGGGGAGCTGTTTTTT. This chain joins TRBV7-8 and TRBJ2-2, with D tentatively TRBD2 (6 bases). The CDR3 runs to 14 residues. The germline V gene has CDR1 SGHVS and CDR2 FQNEAQ. The V end lost 8 bases, the J end lost 3 bases, and 13 bases lay between the germline ends.